The entry below describes one T cell receptor beta chain. Its target is not known. The data are from a study of memory CD4+ T cells and cytomegalovirus serostatus. Notes on the study in general: About 40% of the roughly 160 known CMV-associated TCRbeta sequences appeared in CD4+ memory.

The sort gate was single viable CD3+CD4+CD8-CD45RO+ cells for memory CD4+ T cells. Serum IgG to CMV pp150, pp28, p38 and p52 defined serostatus. Positive selection with CD4 microbeads enriched total CD4+ T cells. Original processing notes: After removing out-of-frame reads, 2 million to 2.5 million distinct TCRbeta sequences remained. Only in-frame clones appear in the TCRdb table, and some are missing; sequencing was by immunoSEQ multiplex PCR. V and J calls and clone size are given by that table; D and trimming were obtained from the DNA. The sample shows roughly 39,000 clones, 75% to 80% of them seen only once. There are 15 residues in the CDR3. Trimming left V 5 bases short and J 2 bases short, with 13 bases between. Per germline, CDR1 SGHAT and CDR2 FQNNGV.

This receptor was identified in an adult in good health and CMV-seronegative. This chain connects TRBV11-2 to TRBJ1-3, with unresolved D. The sample was memory CD4+ T cells from blood. The DNA of the CDR3 is TGTGCCAGCAGCCCTGGACGGACCGCTGGAAACACCATATATTTT. Its translation: CASSPGRTAGNTIYF.